One and the same sample provided the 15 T cell receptor beta chains below, sequenced in a study of blood T cell repertoires in COVID-19 (dated by TCRdb to between 2020 and 2021). The library came from the immunoSEQ multiplex PCR assay. TCRdb took this table from immuneACCESS and kept in-frame rearrangements with V and J called. Such tables lack part of the clones; where checked against another copy, unresolved V genes explain under half of the gap, and the rest is unexplained. The table for this sample lists some 390,000 clones; around 87% of them were counted only once. Of the sample, about 2.3% is held by the ten largest clones. The sequenced material came from peripheral blood. The source is a woman aged 55-69 years with COVID-19, enrolled during active disease.

This clone was observed a handful of times. CDR3 nucleotide sequence: TGTGCCAGCAGCCCCGCCGGGACTTACTCCTACGAGCAGTACTTC. Translation: CASSPAGTYSYEQYF. This sequence joins TRBV7-2 and TRBJ2-7; possible D gene TRBD2, 6 bases. Germline values: CDR1 SGHTA, CDR2 FQGNSA. This CDR3 is built from 15 residues. Trimming removed 5 bases from V and 0 bases from J, with 14 bases in between.

The chain couples TRBV2 to TRBJ1-2; 8 nucleotides align to TRBD1. CDR3 length: 13 residues. V dropped 8 bases and J dropped 5; count of bases not matched to a gene: 7. Germline V CDR1 and CDR2: SNHLY, FYNNEI. DNA for the CDR3: TGTGCCAGCGGTCGGGGACAGGATTATGGCTACACCTTC. It translates to CASGRGQDYGYTF. Filled out from reference TRBV2 and TRBJ1-2, the complete variable domain reads EPEVTQTPSHQVTQMGQEVILRCVPISNHLYFYWYRQILGQKVEFLVSFYNNEISEKSEIFDDQFSVERPDGSNFTLKIRSTKLEDSAMYFCASGRGQDYGYTFGSGTRLTVV.

The V call is TRBV3-1 (or the pseudogene TRBV3-2), the J call TRBJ1-5; maybe TRBD1 (5 bases). Germline assignment: CDR1 LGHDT and CDR2 YNNKEL (reference sequence). Between the trimmed V and J ends, which lost 0 bases and 3 bases, there was a span of 9 bases. The CDR3 is made up of 15 amino acids. The CDR3 sequence is CASSQDGGSNQPQHF. CDR3 bases: TGTGCCAGCAGCCAAGATGGGGGGTCCAATCAGCCCCAGCATTTT.

The rearrangement uses TRBV28 and TRBJ2-1; 15 bases match TRBD2. CDR1 and CDR2 from the germline V gene are MDHEN and SYDVKM. This CDR3 is built from 17 residues. Trimming removed 4 bases from V and 4 bases from J; junction bases left unmatched: 5. CDR3 amino acids: CASSSGLAGGNYNEQFF. DNA of the CDR3: TGTGCCAGCAGTTCTGGACTAGCGGGGGGGAATTACAATGAGCAGTTCTTC.

The gene calls are TRBV5-1 and TRBJ1-4, with no clear D. V lost 4 bases, J lost 2 bases, and 9 bases lay in between. The CDR3 runs 14 residues. Germline V CDR1 and CDR2: SGHRS, YFSETQ. CDR3 protein: CASSLGVTNEKLFF. For the CDR3, the DNA is TGCGCCAGCAGCCTGGGAGTGACTAATGAAAAACTGTTTTTT. Complete variable domain (other parts from reference TRBV5-1 and TRBJ1-4): KAGVTQTPRYLIKTRGQQVTLSCSPISGHRSVSWYQQTPGQGLQFLFEYFSETQRNKGNFPGRFSGRQFSNSRSEMNVSTLELGDSALYLCASSLGVTNEKLFFGSGTQLSVL.

V is TRBV14 and J is TRBJ1-6, with D possibly being TRBD1 (5 bases). There are 17 residues in the CDR3. Trimming pared 2 bases from V and 0 bases from J, leaving 11 bases between. Germline V CDR1 and CDR2: SGHDN, FVKESK. The CDR3 bases are TGTGCCAGCAGCCAAAAGGTCGACAGCTCCTATAATTCACCCCTCCACTTT. Its translation is CASSQKVDSSYNSPLHF. The full variable domain, its missing parts supplied by reference TRBV14 and TRBJ1-6, is EAGVTQFPSHSVIEKGQTVTLRCDPISGHDNLYWYRRVMGKEIKFLLHFVKESKQDESGMPNNRFLAERTGGTYSTLKVQPAELEDSGVYFCASSQKVDSSYNSPLHFGNGTRLTVT.

V and J are TRBV7-9 and TRBJ1-2, with 11 nucleotides matching TRBD1. V lost 6 bases, J lost 3 bases, and 0 bases stayed unmatched. Germline loops: CDR1 SEHNR, CDR2 FQNEAQ (reference sequence). This CDR3 is 13 amino acids long. The CDR3 DNA follows: TGTGCCAGCAGGGGACAGGGGGACTATGGCTACACCTTC. Protein product: CASRGQGDYGYTF.

The chain recombines TRBV5-4 with TRBJ2-7; the D gene is possibly TRBD1 (6 bases). The CDR3 spans 15 residues. The V gene's germline CDR1 is SGHNT and CDR2 YYREEE (reference sequence). Trimming took 2 bases from V and 6 from J, leaving 18 bases between them. CDR3 in DNA: TGTGCCAGCAGCTTTGGGGGCAGGGGCCGCTTCGAGCAGTACTTC. It specifies CASSFGGRGRFEQYF.

The rearrangement joins TRBV2 to TRBJ1-1; unclear D gene. Germline assignment: CDR1 SNHLY and CDR2 FYNNEI. The CDR3 spans 14 residues. Trimming left V 2 bases short and J 1 base short, with 8 bases between. The CDR3 nucleotides are TGTGCCAGCAGTGAAAACAGACAGAACACTGAAGCTTTCTTT. Translated, it gives CASSENRQNTEAFF.

Here the CDR3 DNA reads TGTGCCAGCAGCCGCGGACTAGCGGGGGCCGGGTGGGCCCAGTACTTC. This encodes CASSRGLAGAGWAQYF. The chain employs TRBV3-1 (or the pseudogene TRBV3-2) and TRBJ2-5; the match to TRBD2 covers 13 bases. The germline V gene encodes CDR1 LGHDT and CDR2 YNNKEL (reference sequence). The CDR3 covers 16 residues. V lost 4 bases, J lost 9 bases, and 11 bases stayed unmatched.

This clone appeared a single time. This sequence joins TRBV5-1 and TRBJ2-5, with D maybe TRBD1 (6 bases). The CDR3 is made up of 15 amino acids. The germline V gene has CDR1 SGHRS and CDR2 YFSETQ. V lost 0 bases and J lost 0, with 9 bases in between. CDR3 sequence (DNA): TGCGCCAGCAGCTTGGTGGGGGCTGACCAAGAGACCCAGTACTTC. It is translated as CASSLVGADQETQYF. The complete variable domain, with remaining parts taken from reference TRBV5-1 and TRBJ2-5, reads KAGVTQTPRYLIKTRGQQVTLSCSPISGHRSVSWYQQTPGQGLQFLFEYFSETQRNKGNFPGRFSGRQFSNSRSEMNVSTLELGDSALYLCASSLVGADQETQYFGPGTRLLVL.

The V and J genes are TRBV5-5 and TRBJ2-1; 10 bases agree with TRBD2. CDR1 is SGHKS, CDR2 YYEKEE, per germline (reference sequence). The CDR3 covers 15 residues. J gave up 7 bases and V 1 base, and 5 bases lay outside the gene matches. CDR3 region: CASSLRSGGANEQFF. DNA of the CDR3: TGTGCCAGCAGCTTGAGGAGCGGGGGGGCGAATGAGCAGTTCTTC.

Comments on this clone: Other DNA sequences in this sample translate to the same CDR3. The J gene is TRBJ1-1, the V gene TRBV5-1; D unclear. V lost 0 bases to trimming and J lost 3 bases, with 9 bases between them. The length of the CDR3 is 14 residues. Germline V gene lookup returns CDR1 SGHRS and CDR2 YFSETQ. CDR3 protein: CASSLGARDTEAFF. In DNA, the CDR3 is TGCGCCAGCAGCTTGGGGGCGCGGGACACTGAAGCTTTCTTT.

V gene TRBV30 combines with J gene TRBJ1-5; a weak D match, TRBD1 (6 bases). CDR1 GTSNPN and CDR2 SVGIG come from the germline V gene (reference sequence). Deletions cut 7 bases from V and 2 bases from J, with 12 bases between. The CDR3 length is 13 residues. Written as DNA, the CDR3 is TGTGCCTCCAGGGGATTTGGCAATCAGCCCCAGCATTTT. Translating it yields CASRGFGNQPQHF.

The chain is built from TRBV6-5 and TRBJ1-1; TRBD1 agrees at 7 bases. This CDR3 spans 14 amino acids. J gave up 1 base and V 2 bases, and 1 base lay outside the gene matches. Germline V gene sequence: CDR1 MNHEY, CDR2 SVGAGI. The DNA of the CDR3 is TGTGCCAGCAGTTACGGACAGGCGAACACTGAAGCTTTCTTT. Its protein is CASSYGQANTEAFF.